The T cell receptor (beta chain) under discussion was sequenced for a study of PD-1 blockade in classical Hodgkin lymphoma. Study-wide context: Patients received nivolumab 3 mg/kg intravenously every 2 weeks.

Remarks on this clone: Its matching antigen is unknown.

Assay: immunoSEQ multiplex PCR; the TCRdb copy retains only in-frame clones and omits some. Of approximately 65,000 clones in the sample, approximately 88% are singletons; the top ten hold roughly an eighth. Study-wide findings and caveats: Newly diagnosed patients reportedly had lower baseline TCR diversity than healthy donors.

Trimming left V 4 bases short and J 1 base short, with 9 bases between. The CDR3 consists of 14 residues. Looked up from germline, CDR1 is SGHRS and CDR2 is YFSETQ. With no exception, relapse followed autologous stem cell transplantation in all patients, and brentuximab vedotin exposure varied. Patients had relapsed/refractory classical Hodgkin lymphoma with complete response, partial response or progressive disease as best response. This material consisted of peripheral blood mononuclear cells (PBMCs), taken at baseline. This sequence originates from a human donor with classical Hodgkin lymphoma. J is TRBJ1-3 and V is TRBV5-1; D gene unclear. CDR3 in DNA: TGCGCCAGCAGCCAAACCGAATCTGGAAACACCATATATTTT. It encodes CASSQTESGNTIYF. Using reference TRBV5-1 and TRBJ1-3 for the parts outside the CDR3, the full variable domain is KAGVTQTPRYLIKTRGQQVTLSCSPISGHRSVSWYQQTPGQGLQFLFEYFSETQRNKGNFPGRFSGRQFSNSRSEMNVSTLELGDSALYLCASSQTESGNTIYFGEGSWLTVV.